This TCR beta chain was obtained from a study of CD8 T cells in ankylosing spondylitis. TCRdb passed the 5' RACE reads through MiXCR, listing each CDR3 protein once. The sample carries approximately 250,000 distinct CDR3 sequences, 20% to 30% recorded once. This clonotype was detected only a few times. Its antigen is unknown. This CDR3 has 14 amino acids. Between the trimmed V and J ends, which lost 6 bases and 7 bases, there was a span of 18 bases. Broader study findings: It appeared that ankylosing spondylitis blood was characterized by a TCR beta motif of several highly homologous variants.

The sequenced material came from blood, either unsorted or a sorted T cell fraction (not recorded which). The chain uses TRBV12-3 or TRBV12-4 and TRBJ2-5; no definite D call. This clonotype was sampled from a male donor with ankylosing spondylitis or in good health (not recorded which). The CDR3 loop is CASRPESVRGTQYF. DNA of the CDR3: TGTGCCAGCAGGCCCGAGAGCGTTCGAGGGACCCAGTACTTC.